The clone carrying this T cell receptor (beta chain) was seen ten or more times. The antigen is unknown. This entry comes from a study of spatial heterogeneity in lung cancer. Study overall: Detection consistently yielded more beta chains than alpha chains. Study outcomes and limitations: Ubiquitous expanded tumor TCRs appeared in blood more at resection than follow-up.

The time point was: sample taken at primary tumor resection. In each case, whole RNA from tumor, nontumor lung or frozen PBMC was sequenced unsorted. CDR1 and CDR2 from the germline V gene are KGHSY and FQNENV. Trimming took 4 bases from V and 3 from J, leaving 9 bases between them. This CDR3 is built from 13 residues. On each TCR cDNA molecule, a unique molecular identifier was present. Using its own MiXCR run on the 5' RACE reads, TCRdb lists one record per CDR3 protein. The data contain around 40,000 distinct CDR3 sequences, approximately 6.3% of them singletons. J is TRBJ1-1 and V is TRBV16; the D gene is possibly TRBD1 (6 bases). This sequence was found in a male donor with early-stage non-small cell lung cancer. The specimen comprised PBMCs, sampled at surgery. This chain's CDR3 is CASSLYRDTEAFF. CDR3 sequence (DNA): TGTGCCAGCAGCCTTTACAGGGACACTGAAGCTTTCTTT.